The clone carrying this TCR beta chain was found many times. Other autoimmune diseases, uncontrolled infections, pregnancy or lactation ruled patients out of participation. Orbital computed tomography and thyroid ultrasound, along with TRAb, serum thyroxine and clinical symptoms, underpinned diagnosis. The data were taken from a study of Graves' ophthalmopathy and Graves' hyperthyroidism. Researchers took RNA transcripts and amplified TCR beta CDR3 regions from them. HTBI-primed RT-PCR formed the first round, and a multiplex PCR formed the second. MiXCR was run by TCRdb on the multiplex PCR reads, yielding one entry per CDR3 protein. The data show about 400,000 distinct CDR3 sequences, 20% to 25% seen once. V was clipped by 4 bases and J by 6 bases; unmatched bases: 5. CDR3 length equals 15 residues.

The rearrangement uses TRBV12-3 or TRBV12-4 and TRBJ1-6, with TRBD1 identical over 8 bases. Sequencing was carried out using peripheral blood. The clonotype comes from a woman under 30 with stable Graves' hyperthyroidism. CDR3 region: CASSYGDRSNSPLHF. The CDR3 nucleotides are TGTGCCAGCAGTTATGGGGACAGGAGTAATTCACCCCTCCACTTT.